What follows are 3 T cell receptor beta chains derived from one specimen sequenced in a study of blood T cell repertoires in COVID-19. Here immunoSEQ multiplex PCR was the method, and the copy in TCRdb shows in-frame clones only, minus some. The sample consists of about 39,000 clones, about 87% of them appearing once. Specimen: peripheral blood. The source is a man in his fifties with active or convalescent COVID-19.

Only one count was recorded for this clone. The CDR3 region is CSAHGGRAEAFF. Here the CDR3 DNA reads TGCAGCGCCCACGGCGGGCGGGCCGAAGCTTTCTTT. V usage is TRBV29-1 and J usage is TRBJ1-1; D is unresolved. Germline CDR1 and CDR2: SQVTM and ANQGSEA. This CDR3 spans 12 amino acids. Trimming took off 7 bases at V and 8 bases at J, with 17 bases between the two ends.

The V gene is TRBV10-2, the J gene TRBJ2-1, with D perhaps TRBD2 (5 bases). V was cut by 2 bases and J by 12 bases, with 8 bases left in between. Germline values: CDR1 WSHSY, CDR2 SAAADI. The length of the CDR3 is 11 residues. CDR3 protein: CASSEAAGQFF. The DNA for the CDR3 is TGCGCCAGCAGTGAGGCGGCGGGGCAGTTCTTC.

This clone was detected only once. The chain recombines TRBV27 with TRBJ2-3, with D perhaps TRBD2 (5 bases). Trimming shortened V by 3 bases and J by 2 bases, and 12 bases separated the two germline ends. CDR1 and CDR2 from the germline V gene are MNHEY and SMNVEV (reference sequence). The CDR3 runs to 15 residues. The CDR3 loop reads CASSFLSGNTDTQYF. In nucleotides, the CDR3 is TGTGCCAGCAGTTTCCTGTCGGGAAACACAGATACGCAGTATTTT.